The present entry profiles one T cell receptor (beta chain) with its context. The CDR3 has 18 residues. The germline V gene has CDR1 LGHDT and CDR2 YNNKEL (reference sequence). V lost 5 bases and J lost 2, with 19 bases in between. An input of about 0.5 to 1 ug of RNA was subjected to reverse transcription using random hexamers. Each CDR3 protein is one row after TCRdb ran MiXCR on the immunoSEQ multiplex PCR reads. The sample consists of more than 65,000 distinct CDR3 sequences, 95% of them appearing once. This entry comes from a study of CD8 T cells in Susac syndrome. The receptor's source is a human donor with Susac syndrome. This chain connects TRBV3-1 to TRBJ2-6; no clear D gene. The source material was CD8+ T cells from PBMCs. The CDR3 sequence: CASSDRTSVLTGANVLTF. The CDR3 coding sequence is TGTGCCAGCAGCGATCGGACGTCCGTCCTAACTGGGGCCAACGTCCTGACTTTC.